These 7 T cell receptor beta chains came from one sample sequenced in a study of cytomegalovirus exposure and HLA in healthy donors. 13 Jbeta primers and 60 Vbeta primers were used for the PCR. Assay used: immunoSEQ multiplex PCR; TCRdb lists only in-frame clones, some missing. Here the sample spans fewer than 130,000 clones, around three quarters being singletons. Sequenced: PBMCs. The receptor set was obtained from a female donor in good health and CMV-seropositive.

This clone was recorded a few times. This chain links TRBV25-1 with TRBJ2-7; D is perhaps TRBD2 (6 bases). The CDR3 runs to 14 residues. Deletions cut 1 base from V and 1 base from J, with 8 bases between. Per the germline V gene, CDR1 is MGHDK and CDR2 is SYGVNS. The CDR3 region has the DNA TGTGCCAGCAGTGAATCGGGGACTTCCTACGAGCAGTACTTC. Amino acid sequence: CASSESGTSYEQYF.

The V call is TRBV25-1, the J call TRBJ2-3; 12 positions match TRBD2. V was pared by 4 bases and J by 4 bases, with 9 bases of the junction left unmatched. Per germline, CDR1 MGHDK and CDR2 SYGVNS. The CDR3 is made up of 17 amino acids. This CDR3 is CASSVPFGLAGPDTQYF. In nucleotides, the CDR3 is TGTGCCAGCAGTGTCCCCTTTGGACTAGCGGGACCAGATACGCAGTATTTT.

The V gene is TRBV27, the J gene TRBJ1-1, with a tentative D call TRBD1 (6 bases). Trimming left V 4 bases short and J 5 bases short, with 11 bases between. CDR1 and CDR2 (germline): MNHEY, SMNVEV (reference sequence). The CDR3 consists of 13 residues. The chain's CDR3 is CASSSYRETEAFF. In DNA form, the CDR3 reads TGTGCCAGCAGTTCTTACAGGGAAACTGAAGCTTTCTTT.

CDR3 region: CASNLQGRETQYF. In nucleotides, the CDR3 is TGTGCCAGCAACCTACAGGGGCGGGAGACCCAGTACTTC. V is TRBV2 and J is TRBJ2-5; TRBD1 matches 7 bases. The CDR3 runs to 13 residues. The V gene's germline CDR1 is SNHLY and CDR2 FYNNEI. The V gene end was trimmed by 7 bases and the J gene end by 5 bases; junction bases not matched to a gene: 7.

To note about this clone: Other nucleotide sequences from this sample produce the same CDR3. The V gene is TRBV15, the J gene TRBJ1-5, with D possibly TRBD1 on 6 matching bases. The CDR3 loop spans 15 amino acids. Trimming cost V 0 bases and J 4 bases, with 10 bases left between them. Per germline, CDR1 LNHNV and CDR2 YYDKDF (reference sequence). Here the CDR3 DNA reads TGTGCCACCAGCAGAGATCTAAGGGGGAATCAGCCCCAGCATTTT. Translation: CATSRDLRGNQPQHF.

The chain carries TRBV2 and TRBJ2-5; possible D gene TRBD1, 5 bases. V lost 3 bases and J 5 bases, leaving 16 bases between the germline ends. This CDR3 is 15 amino acids long. The germline gives CDR1 SNHLY, CDR2 FYNNEI. CDR3 protein: CASSERQGRVETQYF. The CDR3 bases are TGTGCCAGCAGTGAGCGGCAGGGAAGGGTGGAGACCCAGTACTTC.

The rearrangement joins TRBV5-1 to TRBJ2-1, with 8 bases aligning to TRBD2. Germline V lookup: CDR1 SGHRS, CDR2 YFSETQ. This CDR3 is 16 amino acids long. Trimming cost V 4 bases and J 9 bases; bases outside gene matches: 15. The CDR3 sequence: CASSAGSSGTSGEQFF. CDR3 sequence (DNA): TGCGCCAGCAGCGCGGGTAGTAGCGGGACCTCGGGTGAGCAGTTCTTC.